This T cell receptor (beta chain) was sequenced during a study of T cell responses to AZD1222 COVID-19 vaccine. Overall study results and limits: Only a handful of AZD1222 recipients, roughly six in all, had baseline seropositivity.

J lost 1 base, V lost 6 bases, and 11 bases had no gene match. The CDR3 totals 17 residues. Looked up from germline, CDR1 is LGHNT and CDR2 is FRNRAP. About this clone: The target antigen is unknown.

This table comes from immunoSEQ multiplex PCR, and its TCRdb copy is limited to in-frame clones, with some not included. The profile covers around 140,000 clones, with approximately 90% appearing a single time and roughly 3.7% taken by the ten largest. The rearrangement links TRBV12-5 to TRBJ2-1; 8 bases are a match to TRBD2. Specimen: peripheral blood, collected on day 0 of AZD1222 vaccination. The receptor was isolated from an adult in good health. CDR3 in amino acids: CASGRGAGVGSYNEQFF. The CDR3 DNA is TGTGCTAGTGGGAGGGGAGCGGGAGTTGGGTCCTACAATGAGCAGTTCTTC.